This T cell receptor (beta chain) was recovered during a study of T-cell memory formation after mild COVID-19. Across the whole study: Largely, TCR clusters stayed within a single donor. Study-wide findings and caveats: There were some responding clones in pre-infection memory, which suggested that cross-reactive memory had joined. A balance of CD4 and CD8 characterized clones contracting day 15 to 85, whereas later expanders leaned CD4+. Nothing showed for sure that second-wave clones peaking on day 37 were SARS-CoV-2 specific.

Each CDR3 protein is one row after TCRdb ran MiXCR on the 5' RACE reads. The data hold 450,000 to 650,000 distinct CDR3 sequences, with roughly 18% observed a single time. The sample holds a few counts of this clonotype. The target antigen is unknown. Looked up from germline, CDR1 is PRHDT and CDR2 is FYEKMQ (reference sequence). Trimming shortened V by 8 bases and J by 2 bases, and 10 bases separated the two germline ends. CDR3 length: 13 residues. Sample: PBMCs or a T cell subset sorted from them (not recorded which). The chain combines TRBV13 with TRBJ2-1; possible D gene TRBD2, 5 bases. This receptor was identified in an adult woman who had mild COVID-19 (a few samples of this study predate the infection). Cell type and time point are not known. The CDR3 coding sequence is TGTGCCAGCTGGGCGGGCCCCTACAATGAGCAGTTCTTC. Encoded protein: CASWAGPYNEQFF.